The TCR beta chain described here comes from a study of blood T cell repertoires in COVID-19. About the research overall: Both acute and convalescent COVID-19 samples were obtained from the United States, Italy and Spain. T cells, B-cell-depleted T cells, or PBMCs provided the cDNA or gDNA that served as material.

Germline V gene data show CDR1 as SGHNT and CDR2 as YENEEA. CDR3 length: 13 amino acids. Trimming at V came to 5 bases and at J to 7 bases, leaving 4 bases not matched to a gene. As processed by the authors: The authors estimated nucleated cell counts from reference gene primer amplification. Only in-frame clones appear in the TCRdb table, and some are missing; sequencing was by immunoSEQ multiplex PCR. The D gene and trimming were derived from the DNA, and the V and J assignments and clone size from that table. The table has 100,000 to 150,000 clones, roughly 69% seen once; the top ten hold around 2%.

The chain employs TRBV11-3 and TRBJ2-7; TRBD1 matches at 11 bases. The sample was peripheral blood. The sequence was collected from a woman in her 70s with acute or convalescent COVID-19. In DNA, the CDR3 is TGTGCCAGCAGCCGGGACAGGGGGAGGGAGCAGTACTTC. Translated: CASSRDRGREQYF.